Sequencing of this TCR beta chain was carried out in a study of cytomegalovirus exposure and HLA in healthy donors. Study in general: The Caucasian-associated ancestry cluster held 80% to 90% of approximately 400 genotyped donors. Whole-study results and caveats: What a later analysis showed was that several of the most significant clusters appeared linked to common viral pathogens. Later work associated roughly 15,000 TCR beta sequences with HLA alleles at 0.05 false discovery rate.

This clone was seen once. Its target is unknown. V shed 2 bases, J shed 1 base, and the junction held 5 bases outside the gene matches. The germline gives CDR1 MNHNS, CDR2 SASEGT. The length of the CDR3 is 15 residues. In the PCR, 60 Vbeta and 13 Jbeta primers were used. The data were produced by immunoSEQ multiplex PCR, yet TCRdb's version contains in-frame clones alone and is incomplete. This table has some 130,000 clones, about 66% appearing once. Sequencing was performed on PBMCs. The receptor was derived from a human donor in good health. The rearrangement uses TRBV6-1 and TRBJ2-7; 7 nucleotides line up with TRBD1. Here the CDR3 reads CASSEQGDVSYEQYF. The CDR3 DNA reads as TGTGCCAGCAGTGAACAGGGGGACGTTTCCTACGAGCAGTACTTC.